A selection of T cell receptor beta chains follows, all from one sample in a study of spatial heterogeneity in lung cancer. TCRdb recomputed calls from the 5' RACE reads with MiXCR, one row per CDR3 protein. This repertoire shows fewer than 15,000 distinct CDR3 sequences, approximately 2.9% found once; its top ten account for about a sixth. The sequencing here drew on lung tumor tissue, taken at surgery. The receptors shown here come from a male donor with early-stage non-small cell lung cancer. Both conserved end residues are part of each CDR3. A D gene is named only where the DNA matches it firmly. A clone size is listed for some rows: how often the clone was seen (once, few, many), or a class if it is expanded.

cdr3_aa	cdr3_nt	v_call	j_call	d_call	clone_size
CASSQDGYEQYF	TGCGCCAGCAGCCAAGACGGGTACGAGCAGTACTTC	TRBV5-1	TRBJ2-7	NA	many
CASSPTPWEKLFF	TGTGCCAGTAGTCCAACGCCGTGGGAAAAACTGTTTTTT	TRBV19	TRBJ1-4	NA	many
CASSLAIGYYEQYF	TGTGCCAGCAGTTTAGCCATAGGATACTACGAGCAGTACTTC	TRBV12-3/TRBV12-4	TRBJ2-7	NA	many
CASSTASGGYNEQFF	TGTGCCAGTAGTACCGCTAGCGGGGGGTACAATGAGCAGTTCTTC	TRBV19	TRBJ2-1	TRBD2	many
CASSPKGGTEAFF	TGTGCCAGCAGTCCTAAAGGGGGCACTGAAGCTTTCTTT	TRBV28	TRBJ1-1	NA	many
CASSLLEAGELFF	TGTGCCAGCAGCTTATTGGAAGCCGGGGAGCTGTTTTTT	TRBV7-3	TRBJ2-2	NA	many
CASSPRQGVADTQYF	TGCGCCAGCAGCCCACGACAGGGCGTCGCAGATACGCAGTATTTT	TRBV5-1	TRBJ2-3	TRBD1	many
CASSLARGLGDHGYTF	TGTGCCAGCAGTTTAGCGCGGGGGCTCGGAGATCATGGCTACACCTTC	TRBV12-3/TRBV12-4	TRBJ1-2	NA	many
CASSLGTRQTNYGYTF	TGTGCCAGCAGCTTAGGTACGAGACAGACTAACTATGGCTACACCTTC	TRBV7-2	TRBJ1-2	NA	many
CSAKESSGAKNIQYF	TGCAGTGCTAAGGAGTCGTCGGGGGCCAAAAACATTCAGTACTTC	TRBV20-1	TRBJ2-4	NA	many
CSARTGGNYGYTF	TGCAGTGCTAGGACAGGGGGGAACTATGGCTACACCTTC	TRBV20-1	TRBJ1-2	TRBD1	medium-sized
CATSPTGDYEQYF	TGTGCCACCAGCCCAACAGGGGACTACGAGCAGTACTTC	TRBV24-1	TRBJ2-7	TRBD1	NA
CASSTDSLTGELFF	TGCGCCAGCAGCACGGACAGCCTTACCGGGGAGCTGTTTTTT	TRBV5-1	TRBJ2-2	NA	many
CASSLTSGGPSSYNEQFF	TGCGCCAGCAGCTTGACTAGCGGGGGGCCAAGCTCCTACAATGAGCAGTTCTTC	TRBV5-1	TRBJ2-1	TRBD2	many
CASSPKTGPNTEAFF	TGTGCCAGCTCACCTAAAACGGGGCCGAACACTGAAGCTTTCTTT	TRBV18	TRBJ1-1	NA	many
CASSPGGQRQETQYF	TGCGCCAGCAGCCCGGGAGGCCAAAGACAAGAGACCCAGTACTTC	TRBV5-1	TRBJ2-5	TRBD2	few
CASSITGYNSPLHF	TGTGCCAGCAGTATTACAGGATATAATTCACCCCTCCACTTT	TRBV9	TRBJ1-6	NA	many
CASSLAGLAGETQYF	TGTGCCAGCAGCTTAGCGGGACTAGCTGGGGAGACCCAGTACTTC	TRBV7-2	TRBJ2-5	TRBD2	many
CASSYSSASGGSYTYEQYF	TGTGCCAGCAGTTACTCCTCAGCTAGCGGGGGCTCTTATACCTACGAGCAGTACTTC	TRBV6-6	TRBJ2-7	TRBD2	many
CASSQAGDQPQHF	TGTGCCAGCAGCCAAGCAGGTGATCAGCCCCAGCATTTT	TRBV3-1	TRBJ1-5	NA	many
CASSLSQGSDTQYF	TGTGCCAGCAGCTTAAGTCAGGGGTCAGATACGCAGTATTTT	TRBV7-2	TRBJ2-3	NA	medium-sized
CASSLYAGDTEAFF	TGTGCCAGCAGCTTATACGCAGGGGACACTGAAGCTTTCTTT	TRBV7-8	TRBJ1-1	NA	many
CASSFPDTQGYTF	TGTGCCAGCAGCTTCCCAGACACCCAAGGCTACACCTTC	TRBV5-6	TRBJ1-2	NA	many
CASSAGTGGDLHGYTF	TGTGCCAGCAGCGCCGGGACAGGGGGCGATTTACATGGCTACACCTTC	TRBV6-1	TRBJ1-2	TRBD1	many
CASRGRTPGELFF	TGTGCCAGCAGAGGTCGGACCCCCGGGGAGCTGTTTTTT	TRBV5-4	TRBJ2-2	NA	many
CASGVRVGETQYF	TGTGCCAGCGGGGTCAGGGTCGGAGAGACCCAGTACTTC	TRBV6-6	TRBJ2-5	NA	many
CASSTRQGTGELFF	TGTGCCAGCAGTACCAGACAGGGCACCGGGGAGCTGTTTTTT	TRBV12-3/TRBV12-4	TRBJ2-2	TRBD1	many
CAISEQPNEKLFF	TGTGCCATCAGTGAGCAGCCTAATGAAAAACTGTTTTTT	TRBV10-3	TRBJ1-4	NA	NA
CASSSSRPAGALGAYNEQFF	TGTGCCAGCAGTTCATCTAGACCAGCGGGGGCCCTCGGGGCCTACAATGAGCAGTTCTTC	TRBV6-6	TRBJ2-1	TRBD2	many
CASSLEWTNSGANVLTF	TGTGCCAGCAGCTTAGAGTGGACAAACTCTGGGGCCAACGTCCTGACTTTC	TRBV7-2	TRBJ2-6	NA	many
CASNGLENTIYF	TGTGCCAGTAACGGGCTTGAAAACACCATATATTTT	TRBV19	TRBJ1-3	NA	many
CASTTGERYLSGANVLTF	TGTGCCAGCACCACGGGAGAGCGCTACCTCTCTGGGGCCAACGTCCTGACTTTC	TRBV3-1	TRBJ2-6	NA	many
CASSPRDRGSNTEAFF	TGTGCCAGCAGCCCGCGGGACAGGGGGTCGAACACTGAAGCTTTCTTT	TRBV7-8	TRBJ1-1	TRBD1	many
CASSRGYSQETQYF	TGTGCCAGCAGCAGGGGGTATTCCCAAGAGACCCAGTACTTC	TRBV7-8	TRBJ2-5	NA	many
CASSTGFYNSPLHF	TGTGCCAGTAGTACGGGATTCTATAATTCACCCCTCCACTTT	TRBV19	TRBJ1-6	NA	many
CASRTGGHSNEQFF	TGTGCCAGCAGGACAGGGGGCCATTCCAATGAGCAGTTCTTC	TRBV28	TRBJ2-1	TRBD1	medium-sized
CASSLSRTANYGYTF	TGTGCCAGCAGCCTGTCTCGGACAGCTAACTATGGCTACACCTTC	TRBV7-9	TRBJ1-2	NA	medium-sized
CASSPGIEREAFF	TGTGCCAGCAGCCCTGGGATAGAGAGGGAAGCTTTCTTT	TRBV11-3	TRBJ1-1	NA	medium-sized
CASSQEREGVGEQFF	TGCGCCAGCAGCCAAGAAAGAGAGGGTGTCGGTGAGCAGTTCTTC	TRBV4-3	TRBJ2-1	NA	many
CASRSGDGTEAFF	TGCGCCAGCAGATCAGGGGATGGTACTGAAGCTTTCTTT	TRBV10-2	TRBJ1-1	NA	few
CASSLTGLAERNEQFF	TGTGCCAGCAGCTTAACCGGACTAGCGGAGCGCAATGAGCAGTTCTTC	TRBV11-2	TRBJ2-1	TRBD2	many
CASSLSNYGYTF	TGTGCCAGCAGCCTATCTAACTATGGCTACACCTTC	TRBV9	TRBJ1-2	NA	many
CASSESGGSSYNEQFF	TGTGCCAGCAGTGAAAGCGGGGGTAGCTCCTACAATGAGCAGTTCTTC	TRBV2	TRBJ2-1	TRBD2	many
CASSLDPGQGLSGYTF	TGTGCCAGCAGCTTAGATCCGGGACAGGGATTGAGTGGCTACACCTTC	TRBV7-2	TRBJ1-2	TRBD1	many
CASSFQAQRGADTQYF	TGTGCCAGCAGTTTCCAGGCCCAGCGAGGGGCAGATACGCAGTATTTT	TRBV12-3/TRBV12-4	TRBJ2-3	NA	medium-sized
CASSSAHNEQFF	TGTGCCAGCAGCTCTGCTCACAATGAGCAGTTCTTC	TRBV7-3	TRBJ2-1	NA	few
CASSIRQGGNSPLNF	TGCGCCAGCAGCATCCGACAGGGGGGTAATTCACCCCTCAACTTT	TRBV5-1	TRBJ1-6	TRBD1	NA
CASSPKSGGAGELFF	TGTGCCAGCAGTCCGAAAAGCGGGGGGGCCGGGGAGCTGTTTTTT	TRBV27	TRBJ2-2	TRBD2	many
CSDRGQGAYNEQFF	TGCAGCGATCGGGGACAGGGGGCCTACAATGAGCAGTTCTTC	TRBV29-1	TRBJ2-1	TRBD1	medium-sized
CASSLMETQYF	TGCGCCAGCAGCTTGATGGAGACCCAGTACTTC	TRBV5-1	TRBJ2-5	NA	many
CASSPPGYGNTIYF	TGTGCCAGCAGCCCCCCGGGGTATGGAAACACCATATATTTT	TRBV7-6	TRBJ1-3	NA	medium-sized
CSARRGGPNEQFF	TGCAGTGCGAGGCGGGGGGGCCCCAATGAGCAGTTCTTC	TRBV20-1	TRBJ2-1	TRBD2	few
CASSYGGEPAETQYF	TGTGCCAGCAGTTACGGAGGGGAACCGGCGGAGACCCAGTACTTC	TRBV6-2/TRBV6-3	TRBJ2-5	NA	many
CASSLTEEGTDTQYF	TGTGCCAGCAGTTTAACGGAAGAGGGGACAGATACGCAGTATTTT	TRBV12-3/TRBV12-4	TRBJ2-3	NA	NA
CASSLTGVGVNTEAFF	TGTGCCAGCAGTTTAACGGGGGTCGGTGTGAACACTGAAGCTTTCTTT	TRBV28	TRBJ1-1	NA	many
CASSMGAGGNQPQHF	TGTGCCAGCAGTATGGGAGCGGGCGGCAATCAGCCCCAGCATTTT	TRBV28	TRBJ1-5	NA	many
CASSLNPEGLDGYTF	TGTGCCAGCAGTTTAAACCCCGAGGGGCTGGATGGCTACACCTTC	TRBV28	TRBJ1-2	NA	many
CASSRGGSSYNEQFF	TGTGCCAGCAGCCGTGGCGGGAGCTCCTACAATGAGCAGTTCTTC	TRBV7-6	TRBJ2-1	TRBD2	many